The 6 T cell receptor beta chains given below trace back to one sample, sequenced in a study of neurological immune-mediated disorders. TCRdb recomputed calls from the 5' RACE reads with MiXCR, one row per CDR3 protein. In the table there are 120,000 or so distinct CDR3 sequences, roughly 3.2% of which are singletons. Sequencing was performed on PBMCs. The receptors were sampled from a woman aged 25 to 45 with multiple sclerosis.

This clonotype was counted many times. This rearrangement joins TRBV6-2 or TRBV6-3 to TRBJ2-1; D is possibly TRBD1 or TRBD2 (5 bases each). The CDR3 extends over 14 amino acids. CDR1 is MNHEY, CDR2 SVGEGT, per germline. V lost 6 bases, J lost 9 bases, and 18 bases lay in between. The CDR3 bases are TGTGCCAGCAGGGGGGAGACGGGGCTGAGTGAGCAGTTCTTC. It translates to CASRGETGLSEQFF.

This clonotype was detected ten times or more. This chain joins TRBV6-2 or TRBV6-3 and TRBJ1-1; D possibly corresponds to TRBD1 (5 bases). Looked up from germline, CDR1 is MNHEY and CDR2 is SVGEGT. This CDR3 comprises 12 residues. Deletions cut 6 bases from V and 6 bases from J, with 11 bases between. The CDR3 region has the DNA TGTGCCAGCAGCCGGTCGGGGGCTGAAGCTTTCTTT. This sequence encodes CASSRSGAEAFF.

This clonotype showed up many times. The chain combines TRBV29-1 with TRBJ2-2; no clear D. V was cut by 2 bases and J by 8 bases, with 12 bases left in between. The CDR3 sequence is 13 residues long. Germline lookup yields CDR1 SQVTM and CDR2 ANQGSEA. The DNA for the CDR3 is TGCAGCGTTGAACGGAGCAGAGGAGGGGAGCTGTTTTTT. Amino acid sequence: CSVERSRGGELFF.

The table lists this clonotype with many counts. The chain is built from TRBV5-6 and TRBJ2-7; TRBD1 is a possible D gene (6 bases). Trimming shortened V by 1 base and J by 3 bases, and 17 bases separated the two germline ends. The germline gives CDR1 SGHDT, CDR2 YYEEEE. This CDR3 is built from 16 residues. CDR3 residues: CASSLSTRQAYYEQYF. The CDR3 nucleotides read TGTGCCAGCAGCTTGTCAACGAGACAGGCATACTACGAGCAGTACTTC.

This clonotype was detected ten times or more. This chain connects TRBV6-5 to TRBJ2-7, with 7 bases that match TRBD1. The CDR3 runs 14 residues. The germline V gene encodes CDR1 MNHEY and CDR2 SVGAGI. Germline trimming cut 5 bases from V and 7 bases from J; bases unmatched to any gene: 11. The CDR3, as DNA: TGTGCCAGCAGTCGGGACAGCCCTCCGTCTGAGCAGTACTTC. As protein: CASSRDSPPSEQYF.

The V call is TRBV20-1, the J call TRBJ2-5, with unresolved D. The V gene's germline CDR1 is DFQATT and CDR2 SNEGSKA (reference sequence). The V end lost 3 bases, the J end lost 5 bases, and 13 bases lay between the germline ends. The length of the CDR3 is 13 residues. The CDR3: CSASSADGETQYF. The CDR3 nucleotides are TGCAGTGCTAGCTCAGCAGACGGGGAGACCCAGTACTTC.